The 18 T cell receptor beta chains below all came from one sample that was sequenced in a study of shared clonotypes between healthy human individuals. Only CD45RO-negative cells positively selected for CCR7 counted as naive CD8 cells, so terminally differentiated effector memory CD45RA+ cells were excluded. Produced via immunoSEQ multiplex PCR; TCRdb's table is partial and in-frame only. The data contain a few million clones, over 85% of them singletons. The sequenced sample was naive CD8+ T cells from PBMCs. These receptors were obtained from a man between 18 and 35 years old in good health. Some clones in this sample may be carry-over from other donors' samples.

This sequence joins TRBV29-1 and TRBJ2-5; D not certain. Trimming took off 5 bases at V and 5 bases at J, with 9 bases between the two ends. This CDR3 contains 11 residues. Germline CDR1 reads SQVTM; CDR2 reads ANQGSEA. DNA for the CDR3: TGCAGCGTTTTTGACTTGGAGACCCAGTACTTC. It codes for CSVFDLETQYF.

J is TRBJ1-1 and V is TRBV7-9; tentative D call: TRBD1 (6 bases). With 5 bases removed from V and 0 bases from J, the gap between germline ends came to 19 bases. This CDR3 comprises 17 residues. Germline CDR1 SEHNR, CDR2 FQNEAQ (reference sequence). CDR3 loop: CASSLPAGQGMNTEAFF. DNA for the CDR3: TGTGCCAGCAGCCTTCCGGCGGGGCAGGGGATGAACACTGAAGCTTTCTTT.

This chain links TRBV6-1 with TRBJ1-1; D not resolved. CDR1 and CDR2 from the germline V gene are MNHNS and SASEGT. The ends were cut back, 2 bases at V and 7 bases at J, with 14 bases in the middle. The CDR3 loop spans 14 amino acids. In DNA, the CDR3 is TGTGCCAGCAGTGAACCGGCGACGTCGATTGAAGCTTTCTTT. Residues: CASSEPATSIEAFF.

This sequence joins TRBV29-1 and TRBJ1-2; TRBD1 aligns across 11 bases. The germline V gene has CDR1 SQVTM and CDR2 ANQGSEA. The CDR3 is 13 amino acids. Losses at the gene ends were 6 bases for V and 3 bases for J; bases not matched to a gene: 3. CDR3 coding DNA: TGCAGCGTGGACAGGGGGCTGGACTATGGCTACACCTTC. Translated: CSVDRGLDYGYTF.

The gene calls are TRBV10-3 and TRBJ1-3; D is ambiguous. This CDR3 region has 14 residues. V was pared by 2 bases and J by 0 bases, with 5 bases between. Germline values: CDR1 ENHRY, CDR2 SYGVKD. CDR3 in amino acids: CAISETLSGNTIYF. Here the CDR3 DNA reads TGTGCCATCAGTGAGACCCTCTCTGGAAACACCATATATTTT.

The CDR3 here is CASSSDRGENTEAFF. The DNA of the CDR3 is TGTGCCAGCAGCTCTGATCGGGGGGAGAACACTGAAGCTTTCTTT. This chain connects TRBV11-2 to TRBJ1-1, with D maybe TRBD1 (5 bases). The CDR3 consists of 15 residues. CDR1 and CDR2 (germline): SGHAT, FQNNGV. Deletions cut 4 bases from V and 1 base from J, with 13 bases between.

The CDR3 DNA is TGTGCCAGCCGGGAGTGGGACAGAAAATACAATGAGCAGTTCTTC. Encoded protein: CASREWDRKYNEQFF. The rearrangement links TRBV28 to TRBJ2-1; D possibly corresponds to TRBD1 (7 bases). Germline CDR1 is MDHEN and CDR2 is SYDVKM. The V gene lost 8 bases and the J gene lost 4 bases, with 18 bases spanning the gap. The CDR3 extends over 15 amino acids.

V is TRBV5-8 and J is TRBJ1-5; D is unresolved. From germline, CDR1 is SGHTS and CDR2 YDEGEE. The CDR3 is 15 amino acids. Deletions cut 0 bases from V and 0 bases from J, with 7 bases between. DNA for the CDR3: TGTGCCAGCAGCTTGGCAGATTATAGCAATCAGCCCCAGCATTTT. Its protein product is CASSLADYSNQPQHF.

The rearrangement links TRBV28 to TRBJ1-2; 10 positions match TRBD1. This CDR3 is 14 amino acids long. Germline CDR1 and CDR2: MDHEN and SYDVKM. V shed 8 bases and J 6 bases; nucleotides not matched to a gene: 9. The CDR3 protein is CASWAGTGVHGYTF. The CDR3 DNA is TGTGCCAGCTGGGCCGGGACAGGGGTACATGGCTACACCTTC.

As regards this clone: This same CDR3 is encoded by further DNA sequences in the sample. This rearrangement joins TRBV6-5 to TRBJ1-1; 7 nucleotides line up with TRBD1. The CDR3 is 14 residues long. Germline V lookup: CDR1 MNHEY, CDR2 SVGAGI. The V gene end was trimmed by 5 bases and the J gene end by 1 base; junction bases not matched to a gene: 4. DNA of the CDR3: TGTGCCAGCAGTCCTGGGACAGCGAACACTGAAGCTTTCTTT. Encoded protein: CASSPGTANTEAFF.

This clone showed up just once. This chain uses TRBV4-3 with TRBJ2-7; 14 bases agree with TRBD2. Germline V gene lookup returns CDR1 LGHNA and CDR2 YSLEER. After removal of 4 bases from V and 2 bases from J, the junction contained 13 bases not matched to a gene. The CDR3 is 19 residues long. CDR3: CASSPTSLPGLAGAYEQYF. The CDR3 DNA reads TGCGCCAGCAGCCCCACCAGCCTGCCGGGACTAGCGGGAGCCTACGAGCAGTACTTC.

The rearrangement uses TRBV5-1 and TRBJ2-7, with D unresolved. CDR1 SGHRS and CDR2 YFSETQ come from the germline V gene. V was trimmed by 0 bases and J by 3 bases, leaving 10 bases between them. There are 14 residues in the CDR3. This chain's CDR3 is CASSLGPPGYEQYF. CDR3 coding DNA: TGCGCCAGCAGCTTGGGCCCGCCGGGCTACGAGCAGTACTTC.

This clone has a single count. This chain links TRBV11-2 with TRBJ2-7, with 8 nucleotides matching TRBD2. The CDR3 is made up of 15 amino acids. Trimming took 7 bases from V and 3 from J; bases not matched to a gene: 11. In germline, CDR1 is SGHAT, CDR2 FQNNGV. The CDR3 DNA follows: TGTGCCAGCACCCTCCGCGGGGGGACCTACTACGAGCAGTACTTC. It is translated as CASTLRGGTYYEQYF.

The sample holds a few counts of this clone. This chain connects TRBV25-1 to TRBJ1-4; unclear D gene. Germline CDR1 is MGHDK and CDR2 is SYGVNS. This CDR3 comprises 13 residues. Between the trimmed V and J ends, which lost 4 bases and 8 bases, there was a span of 11 bases. CDR3 amino acids: CASSVVRHEKLFF. In DNA, the CDR3 is TGTGCCAGCAGTGTGGTCCGGCACGAAAAACTGTTTTTT. The full variable domain, completed using reference TRBV25-1 and TRBJ1-4, is EADIYQTPRYLVIGTGKKITLECSQTMGHDKMYWYQQDPGMELHLIHYSYGVNSTEKGDLSSESTVSRIRTEHFPLTLESARPSHTSQYLCASSVVRHEKLFFGSGTQLSVL.

The gene calls are TRBV29-1 and TRBJ2-2, with D perhaps TRBD2 (5 bases). V lost 3 bases, J lost 6 bases, and 11 bases lay in between. This CDR3 is built from 13 residues. Germline V lookup: CDR1 SQVTM, CDR2 ANQGSEA. The CDR3 loop reads CSVDGQEAGELFF. In nucleotides, the CDR3 is TGCAGCGTTGACGGGCAGGAGGCCGGGGAGCTGTTTTTT.

This chain uses TRBV15 with TRBJ2-3; 11 bases align to TRBD2. Per germline, CDR1 LNHNV and CDR2 YYDKDF (reference sequence). This CDR3 comprises 17 residues. V dropped 0 bases and J dropped 4; count of bases not matched to a gene: 6. The CDR3 region has the DNA TGTGCCACCAGCAGAGACCCCCCACTAGCGGGAGCAGATACGCAGTATTTT. This codes for CATSRDPPLAGADTQYF.

The chain is built from TRBV27 and TRBJ2-4; weak D call: TRBD2 (5 bases). V gave up 5 bases and J gave up 8 bases, with 13 bases separating them. This CDR3 contains 13 residues. CDR1 is MNHEY, CDR2 SMNVEV, per germline (reference sequence). The CDR3 here is CASSHLLGDIQYF. In nucleotides, the CDR3 is TGTGCCAGCAGTCACCTACTAGGAGACATTCAGTACTTC.

The chain combines TRBV7-9 with TRBJ2-1, with D perhaps matching TRBD2 (6 bases). The length of the CDR3 is 15 residues. Trimming took off 5 bases at V and 5 bases at J, with 16 bases between the two ends. Germline CDR1 and CDR2: SEHNR and FQNEAQ (reference sequence). The CDR3 sequence: CASSKPAAGHNEQFF. The CDR3, as DNA: TGTGCCAGCAGCAAGCCGGCGGCGGGGCACAATGAGCAGTTCTTC.